This TCR beta chain was identified during a study of T cell repertoires in aging, cancer and after chemotherapy. Overall study context: Six age groups, ranging from 30 or younger to 70 or older, included the donors.

This CDR3 spans 17 amino acids. Germline loops: CDR1 WSHSY, CDR2 SAAADI. V was cut by 2 bases and J by 7 bases, with 22 bases left in between. Peripheral blood genomic DNA, not sorted cells or RNA, was the template. Multiplex touch-down PCR with TRB-A/B primers amplified rearranged V-D-J TRB sequences. MiXCR was run by TCRdb on the multiplex PCR reads, yielding one entry per CDR3 protein. The profile shows 1,400 or so distinct CDR3 sequences, 25% to 30% of them singletons. The sample taken for sequencing was blood. The rearrangement uses TRBV10-2 and TRBJ2-3; a possible D gene is TRBD2 (6 bases). This sequence was found in a human donor with a blood cancer. DNA for the CDR3: TGCGCCAGCAGTGAGCCCGCGGGACCCTCGAACGGGTATACGCAGTATTTT. Protein sequence: CASSEPAGPSNGYTQYF.